In its sample, the clone carrying this TCR beta chain was seen a few times. Germline lookup yields CDR1 SEHNR and CDR2 FQNEAQ (reference sequence). This CDR3 is 15 amino acids long. The V and J ends lost 3 bases and 2 bases respectively, with 13 bases between them. TCRdb analysed the 5' RACE reads with MiXCR anew, one entry per CDR3 protein. The repertoire holds roughly 490,000 distinct CDR3 sequences, with 13% to 15% as singletons. The data originate from a study of identical twins. These data also featured in a second study, about yellow fever vaccine responses in identical twins.

The sequence came from a woman in her late teens or twenties in good health. The sample was CD4+ T cells sorted from blood. The rearrangement links TRBV7-9 to TRBJ2-5, with D perhaps being TRBD1 or TRBD2 (5 bases each). The CDR3, as DNA: TGTGCCAGCAGCTTCGGGACCGGGAAACAAGAGACCCAGTACTTC. It specifies CASSFGTGKQETQYF.